This T cell receptor beta chain was documented in a study of T cell clonotyping in hematopoietic cell transplantation. The germline V gene has CDR1 SGHRS and CDR2 YFSETQ. V was clipped by 0 bases and J by 3 bases; unmatched bases: 5. The CDR3 runs 16 residues. As to time point: recipient sample about 28 days before transplant, after cytoreduction. Recipient blood drawn about 28 days pretransplant and days 30, 100, 180 after. Sequenced by immunoSEQ multiplex PCR; TCRdb stores in-frame clones only, minus some. The profile shows about 10,000 clones, under 95% of them singletons. V usage is TRBV5-1 and J usage is TRBJ1-3; 8 bases agree with TRBD1. This material consisted of peripheral blood mononuclear cells, taken before stem cell transplant. This clonotype originated in a woman between 40 and 50 years old with acute myeloid leukemia. Some clones in this sample may be carry-over from other donors' samples. CDR3 coding DNA: TGCGCCAGCAGCTTGGGACAGGGGCGCGGTGGAAACACCATATATTTT. Translating it yields CASSLGQGRGGNTIYF. The full variable domain, completed using reference TRBV5-1 and TRBJ1-3, is KAGVTQTPRYLIKTRGQQVTLSCSPISGHRSVSWYQQTPGQGLQFLFEYFSETQRNKGNFPGRFSGRQFSNSRSEMNVSTLELGDSALYLCASSLGQGRGGNTIYFGEGSWLTVV.